This section outlines one T cell receptor beta chain sequence together with its context. Its antigen specificity is not known. Base qualities are not at hand, and no much larger clone is one base apart. The CDR3 measures 14 amino acids from cysteine to phenylalanine. Of all the DNA, just the CDR3 is kept, 42 bases in frame from base 1. V is cut back by 1 base and J by 11 bases, with 10 bases in the junction unmatched. CDR1 and CDR2, looked up from the germline V gene, are MGHRA and YSYEKL. The collaborating institutions used their own protocols to collect whole blood in K2EDTA tubes. Collaborator samples were shipped for TCRbeta analysis as frozen whole blood, isolated PBMCs, or DNA extracted from either sample type. This entry belongs to a study of blood T cell repertoires in COVID-19 (dated by TCRdb to about 2020). Study-level background: The collaborator samples originated in the United States, Italy and Spain and spanned the acute and convalescent phases of COVID-19. The prospective study material was composed of cDNA or gDNA derived from T cells, B-cell-depleted T cells, or PBMCs. Deeply sampled blood TCRbeta repertoires from subjects exposed to, actively infected with, or recovered from COVID-19 were included in the dataset. The repertoires were released in a freely available public database intended as a resource for research on the immune response to SARS-CoV-2. Samples came from the ongoing ImmuneRACE study (first 160 participants) plus 1,254 subjects from 6 global collaborators. Nearly every sample came with metadata listing a de-identified subject ID, COVID-19 status, age in years and sex. HLA class I and class II types, where available, came from metadata supplied by the sample provider rather than from assay-based typing. On the study overall, not on this receptor specifically: The quantity of clinical and demographic metadata differed by source and by participant and was supplied without curation.

The immunoSEQ Assay, a bias-controlled multiplex PCR, was used to amplify TCRbeta CDR3 regions from genomic DNA. On the study's bioinformatics: The number of nucleated cells in each sample was estimated from the amplification of reference gene primers within the assay. To quantify the absolute abundance of each unique TCRbeta CDR3 rearrangement, sequence reads were collapsed and filtered. For each sample, productive Simpson clonality was calculated as the square root of Simpson's diversity index over productive rearrangements. The immuneACCESS repertoire file appears here via TCRdb, limited to in-frame rearrangements. These files lack a portion of the clones; in checked studies, under half of the deficit traces to unresolved V genes, and the cause of the others is not known. V, J and clone size reflect that table, while D and trimming were determined from the DNA. Here the sample has about 270,000 clones; approximately 80% occur a single time. Around 3.2% of the sample belongs to the ten largest clones.

The sample was peripheral blood. This clonotype originated in an older woman with active or convalescent COVID-19. The chain joins TRBV4-1 to TRBJ1-1; the junction holds 7 bases that match TRBD1. The bases are TGCGCCAGCAGCCAAGCAAGCACAGGGGTGGGGGCTTTCTTT. It encodes CASSQASTGVGAFF.